The 9 T cell receptor beta chains below come from one sample, sequenced in a study of spatial heterogeneity in lung cancer. No antigens are known for them. One entry per CDR3 protein, called by TCRdb with MiXCR from the 5' RACE reads. Altogether about 9,800 distinct CDR3 sequences are present, less than 7.5% being singletons, with the ten largest covering around 9.1%. The time point here: sample taken at primary tumor resection. Study observations and caveats: Counts of expanded alpha and beta TCRs within tumors tracked the tumor nonsynonymous mutation count.

The sample was lung tumor tissue, taken at surgery. Receptors were obtained from a male donor with early-stage non-small cell lung cancer.

The table lists this clonotype with many counts. Being off target in a library aimed at alpha chains, this beta chain has a size of little meaning. The CDR3 DNA sequence: TGCAGTCCCGGCGGGGGGGCTGGGGTGGAAGCTTTCTTT. As protein: CSPGGGAGVEAFF. The rearrangement joins TRBV20-1 to TRBJ1-1; TRBD1 might be the D (6 bases). The CDR3 is made up of 13 amino acids. V was pared by 8 bases and J by 8 bases, with 21 bases between. The germline gives CDR1 DFQATT, CDR2 SNEGSKA (reference sequence).

This clonotype appeared many times. This beta chain is a stray sequence in a library constructed for alpha chains; its clone size is not meaningful. This chain joins TRBV7-2 and TRBJ2-5; 9 bases are shared with TRBD1. The CDR3 extends over 16 amino acids. Germline V gene data show CDR1 as SGHTA and CDR2 as FQGNSA. V was clipped by 3 bases and J by 4 bases; unmatched bases: 9. CDR3 loop: CASSLGSSDRGETQYF. In DNA form, the CDR3 reads TGTGCCAGCAGCTTGGGGAGTTCGGACAGGGGAGAGACCCAGTACTTC.

By sample fraction, this clonotype is medium-sized. The size of this beta chain means little, since it is a stray read in a library made for alpha chains. The rearrangement links TRBV14 to TRBJ2-5; weak D call: TRBD2 (6 bases). V shed 3 bases and J shed 4 bases, with 12 bases lying between them. Per germline, CDR1 SGHDN and CDR2 FVKESK. The CDR3 is made up of 14 amino acids. The CDR3, as DNA: TGTGCCAGCAGCCATCGACTAGTAGGAGAGACCCAGTACTTC. The encoded protein is CASSHRLVGETQYF.

This clonotype appeared many times. This beta chain turned up in a library designed for alpha chains; as an off-target read, its abundance says little. The V gene is TRBV5-1, the J gene TRBJ1-4, with D possibly TRBD1 on 6 matching bases. The CDR3 consists of 15 residues. CDR1 is SGHRS, CDR2 YFSETQ, per germline. The V gene lost 0 bases and the J gene lost 6 bases, with 12 bases spanning the gap. DNA of the CDR3: TGCGCCAGCAGCTTGGGCTGGGGGCGAGATGAAAAACTGTTTTTT. It yields the protein CASSLGWGRDEKLFF.

This clonotype is judged medium-sized. This beta chain slipped into a library made for alpha chains as a stray read, so its size is not meaningful. The gene calls are TRBV15 and TRBJ1-6; D unresolved. The V gene's germline CDR1 is LNHNV and CDR2 YYDKDF (reference sequence). The CDR3 consists of 14 residues. Trimming took 6 bases from V and 6 from J, leaving 12 bases between them. CDR3 region: CATRGGLGNSPLHF. The CDR3 DNA is TGTGCCACCAGGGGAGGCCTCGGTAATTCACCCCTCCACTTT.

By its share, this clonotype is medium-sized. Being off target in a library aimed at alpha chains, this beta chain has a size of little meaning. V gene TRBV5-1 combines with J gene TRBJ2-7, with D perhaps TRBD2 (7 bases). The CDR3 is 14 amino acids. V was cut by 1 base and J by 7 bases, with 15 bases left in between. CDR1 is SGHRS, CDR2 YFSETQ, per germline. Written as DNA, the CDR3 is TGCGCCAGCAGCTTGACGTGGGGAGGGGGAGAGCAGTACGTC. It specifies CASSLTWGGGEQYV.

Concerning this clonotype: This beta chain is a stray sequence in a library constructed for alpha chains; its clone size is not meaningful. The V and J genes are TRBV6-5 and TRBJ2-7, with 7 bases lining up with TRBD2. Germline V CDR1 and CDR2: MNHEY, SVGAGI. This CDR3 is built from 14 residues. Losses at the gene ends were 6 bases for V and 0 bases for J; bases not matched to a gene: 5. Here the CDR3 DNA reads TGTGCCAGCAGAGATAGCGGGTCCTCCTACGAGCAGTACTTC. This translates into CASRDSGSSYEQYF.

In this sample, this clonotype turned up many times. Found in a library prepared for alpha chains, this beta chain is an off-target read, and its abundance has little meaning. V and J are TRBV28 and TRBJ1-5; 9 nucleotides line up with TRBD1. CDR3 length: 15 amino acids. V trimming: 6 bases; J trimming: 2 bases; junction bases outside the gene matches: 5. Per the germline V gene, CDR1 is MDHEN and CDR2 is SYDVKM. The CDR3 sequence is CASRGTGFGNQPQHF. In DNA, the CDR3 is TGTGCCAGCAGGGGGACAGGGTTCGGCAATCAGCCCCAGCATTTT.

This clonotype was observed many times. In a library made to pick up alpha chains, this beta chain is a stray read with a size that means little. The chain has TRBV12-3 or TRBV12-4 and TRBJ1-2, with 7 bases lining up with TRBD1. The CDR3 length is 14 residues. V lost 5 bases, J lost 5 bases, and 8 bases stayed unmatched. CDR3 in amino acids: CASSPGTEIYGYTF. Here the CDR3 DNA reads TGTGCCAGCAGTCCCGGGACAGAGATTTATGGCTACACCTTC.